The T cell receptor (beta chain) under discussion was sequenced for a study of identical twins. Unique molecular identifiers were present on the cDNA, which also gained a universal primer site by template switching. TCRdb passed the 5' RACE reads through MiXCR, listing each CDR3 protein once. The sample holds 500,000 or so distinct CDR3 sequences, around 20% seen once. The CDR3 has 16 amino acids. The V gene lost 7 bases and the J gene lost 0 bases, with 18 bases spanning the gap. Germline lookup yields CDR1 MDHEN and CDR2 SYDVKM. The same specimen was also included in a second study, on T cells expressing NK-cell markers. As reported in that work: Sorted CD3+CD56-NKG2C+, CD3+CD56+NKG2C+ and CD3+CD56+NKG2C- T cells supplied the TCR beta repertoires. Within several experiments, an anti-gamma-delta TCR antibody kept the sorting limited to alpha-beta TCR T cells.

The clonotype comes from a woman between 18 and 29 years old in good health. The specimen sequenced was CD4+ T cells sorted from blood. The chain employs TRBV28 and TRBJ1-1; D is ambiguous. The CDR3 DNA reads TGTGCCAGCACCGAGAGAGGGATTGGGGTGAACACTGAAGCTTTCTTT. The encoded protein is CASTERGIGVNTEAFF. The variable domain in full, with the rest retrieved from reference TRBV28 and TRBJ1-1, is DVKVTQSSRYLVKRTGEKVFLECVQDMDHENMFWYRQDPGLGLRLIYFSYDVKMKEKGDIPEGYSVSREKKERFSLILESASTNQTSMYLCASTERGIGVNTEAFFGQGTRLTVV.